One and the same sample provided the 22 T cell receptor beta chains below, sequenced in a study of blood T cell repertoires in COVID-19. Clones were read by immunoSEQ multiplex PCR, and TCRdb kept only the in-frame ones, dropping some. The sample comprises about 150,000 clones, roughly 84% of which are singletons, and under 7.5% rests with the top ten. The sample comprised peripheral blood. All receptors derive from a man older than 75 with COVID-19, enrolled during active disease.

The chain employs TRBV9 and TRBJ1-2; D is undetermined. Germline V gene data show CDR1 as SGDLS and CDR2 as YYNGEE. V was cut by 0 bases and J by 2 bases, with 5 bases left in between. This CDR3 has 13 amino acids. The CDR3, as DNA: TGTGCCAGCAGCGTAGAACAGAACTATGGCTACACCTTC. Translating gives CASSVEQNYGYTF.

The count of this clone is one. The rearrangement links TRBV5-4 to TRBJ2-1; weak D call: TRBD1 (5 bases). Germline-derived CDR1 and CDR2 are SGHNT and YYREEE (reference sequence). This CDR3 is built from 17 residues. Deletions cut 0 bases from V and 1 base from J, with 14 bases between. The chain's CDR3 is CASSLVGASDSYNEQFF. In DNA form, the CDR3 reads TGTGCCAGCAGCTTGGTTGGGGCGTCGGATTCCTACAATGAGCAGTTCTTC. Filled out from reference TRBV5-4 and TRBJ2-1, the complete variable domain reads ETGVTQSPTHLIKTRGQQVTLRCSSQSGHNTVSWYQQALGQGPQFIFQYYREEENGRGNFPPRFSGLQFPNYSSELNVNALELDDSALYLCASSLVGASDSYNEQFFGPGTRLTVL.

CDR3 DNA: TGTGCCAGCAGCAAAACAGGGGTCACCGGGGAGCTGTTTTTT. This gives the protein CASSKTGVTGELFF. The rearrangement uses TRBV7-7 and TRBJ2-2; 7 bases match TRBD1. CDR1 SSHAT and CDR2 FNYEAQ come from the germline V gene (reference sequence). V lost 5 bases to trimming and J lost 4 bases; unmatched junction nucleotides: 4. This CDR3 has 14 amino acids.

This clone occurred once. The chain couples TRBV27 to TRBJ1-2; the match to TRBD1 covers 10 bases. Germline lookup yields CDR1 MNHEY and CDR2 SMNVEV (reference sequence). Trimming removed 6 bases from V and 7 bases from J; junction bases left unmatched: 8. The CDR3 is made up of 14 amino acids. CDR3 region: CASRTGTGVRGYTF. In DNA, the CDR3 is TGTGCCAGCAGAACCGGGACAGGGGTACGTGGCTACACCTTC.

The CDR3 nucleotides are TGCGCCAGCAGCTTGGGATGGACTTCCTACAATGAGCAGTTCTTC. Protein product: CASSLGWTSYNEQFF. The chain combines TRBV5-1 with TRBJ2-1, with TRBD2 as a possible D gene (5 bases). The CDR3 has 15 residues. V was trimmed by 0 bases and J by 1 base, leaving 8 bases between them. Germline values: CDR1 SGHRS, CDR2 YFSETQ.

The chain has TRBV5-1 and TRBJ1-6; 7 bases are a match to TRBD1. Germline V CDR1 and CDR2: SGHRS, YFSETQ. CDR3 length: 16 residues. V lost 0 bases to trimming and J lost 8 bases; unmatched junction nucleotides: 8. CDR3 region: CASSLAGGRKDSPLHF. The DNA for the CDR3 is TGCGCCAGCAGCTTGGCAGGGGGGAGGAAGGATTCACCCCTCCACTTT.

The DNA of the CDR3 is TGCGCCAGCAGCCCGACAGGGACGGATAATTCACCCCTCCACTTT. Translating it yields CASSPTGTDNSPLHF. This rearrangement joins TRBV5-1 to TRBJ1-6; 7 bases are shared with TRBD1. The V gene's germline CDR1 is SGHRS and CDR2 YFSETQ. The CDR3 sequence is 15 residues long. V was pared by 4 bases and J by 5 bases, with 6 bases of the junction left unmatched.

The V gene is TRBV18, the J gene TRBJ2-7; 8 positions agree with TRBD1. CDR3 length equals 15 residues. Germline CDR1 reads KGHSH; CDR2 reads LQKENI. With 3 bases clipped from V and 2 bases from J, the junction kept 6 bases outside the gene matches. CDR3 bases: TGTGCCAGCTCACCTAGGACAGGGACTCCCTACGAGCAGTACTTC. Protein: CASSPRTGTPYEQYF.

The chain is built from TRBV28 and TRBJ2-3, with 7 bases fitting TRBD2. CDR1 MDHEN and CDR2 SYDVKM come from the germline V gene. V lost 2 bases to trimming and J lost 3 bases; unmatched junction nucleotides: 5. The CDR3 spans 15 residues. CDR3: CASSLGGGRTDTQYF. DNA for the CDR3: TGTGCCAGCAGTTTAGGCGGGGGAAGGACAGATACGCAGTATTTT.

V gene TRBV18 combines with J gene TRBJ1-1; 7 bases match TRBD1. CDR3 size: 16 residues. V shed 6 bases, J shed 1 base, and the junction held 11 bases outside the gene matches. The germline V gene encodes CDR1 KGHSH and CDR2 LQKENI. The CDR3 DNA reads as TGTGCCAGCTCCCTCGGTCAGGGACAGTCGAACACTGAAGCTTTCTTT. It encodes CASSLGQGQSNTEAFF.

The chain carries TRBV7-7 and TRBJ2-5; the D gene is possibly TRBD2 (5 bases). Trimming stripped 3 bases from V and 5 bases from J, with 10 bases between. CDR1 and CDR2 (germline): SSHAT, FNYEAQ (reference sequence). CDR3 length: 13 amino acids. The CDR3 reads CASSLTWRETQYF. CDR3 bases: TGTGCCAGCAGCTTGACCTGGAGGGAGACCCAGTACTTC. The complete variable domain, with remaining parts taken from reference TRBV7-7 and TRBJ2-5, reads GAGVSQSPRYKVTKRGQDVTLRCDPISSHATLYWYQQALGQGPEFLTYFNYEAQPDKSGLPSDRFSAERPEGSISTLTIQRTEQRDSAMYRCASSLTWRETQYFGPGTRLLVL.

The CDR3 here is CASSVGASGTDTQYF. CDR3 DNA: TGTGCCAGCAGCGTAGGTGCTAGCGGCACAGATACGCAGTATTTT. This rearrangement joins TRBV9 to TRBJ2-3; the D gene is possibly TRBD2 (6 bases). V was trimmed by 0 bases and J by 1 base, leaving 9 bases between them. The CDR3 is made up of 15 amino acids. Germline values: CDR1 SGDLS, CDR2 YYNGEE. Variable domain in full (rest from reference TRBV9 and TRBJ2-3): DSGVTQTPKHLITATGQRVTLRCSPRSGDLSVYWYQQSLDQGLQFLIQYYNGEERAKGNILERFSAQQFPDLHSELNLSSLELGDSALYFCASSVGASGTDTQYFGPGTRLTVL.

The rearrangement joins TRBV19 to TRBJ1-6; TRBD1 might be the D (5 bases). The germline CDR1 and CDR2 sequences are LNHDA and SQIVND (reference sequence). There are 15 residues in the CDR3. V was clipped by 3 bases and J by 5 bases, with 11 bases between them. The CDR3 spells CASSIQGTNNSPLHF. DNA for the CDR3: TGTGCCAGTAGTATCCAGGGCACGAATAATTCACCCCTCCACTTT.

The rearrangement uses TRBV5-1 and TRBJ1-3; D is perhaps TRBD1 (5 bases). V shed 6 bases and J shed 2 bases, with 15 bases lying between them. In germline, CDR1 is SGHRS, CDR2 YFSETQ. The CDR3 totals 15 residues. DNA for the CDR3: TGCGCCAGCAACCCTAGTCCGGGGGCTGGAAACACCATATATTTT. Protein sequence: CASNPSPGAGNTIYF.

The chain carries TRBV4-1 and TRBJ2-5, with TRBD2 matching over 9 bases. The CDR3 has 13 amino acids. CDR1 and CDR2 from the germline V gene are MGHRA and YSYEKL. Trimming removed 4 bases from V and 5 bases from J; junction bases left unmatched: 2. The CDR3 region is CASSLAGGETQYF. The CDR3 DNA reads TGCGCCAGCAGCCTCGCGGGGGGGGAGACCCAGTACTTC.

Written as DNA, the CDR3 is TGTGCCAGCAGCTTAGCGTTGGGATCTCAGGGGGGCAATCAGCCCCAGCATTTT. This encodes CASSLALGSQGGNQPQHF. The rearrangement links TRBV7-9 to TRBJ1-5; TRBD1 matches at 7 bases. CDR3 length: 18 amino acids. Germline CDR1 SEHNR, CDR2 FQNEAQ (reference sequence). V gave up 0 bases and J gave up 2 bases; unmatched junction bases: 10.

The chain couples TRBV18 to TRBJ1-1; the match to TRBD1 covers 8 bases. The CDR3 covers 12 residues. From germline, CDR1 is KGHSH and CDR2 LQKENI. V shed 5 bases, J shed 8 bases, and the junction held 4 bases outside the gene matches. The CDR3 protein is CASSTDRGEAFF. In DNA, the CDR3 is TGTGCCAGCTCAACCGACAGGGGAGAAGCTTTCTTT.

This clone turned up a few times. V is TRBV28 and J is TRBJ2-3, with D perhaps matching TRBD2 (5 bases). The CDR3 is 14 residues long. V lost 1 base to trimming and J lost 2 bases, with 7 bases between them. Germline V gene lookup returns CDR1 MDHEN and CDR2 SYDVKM. The CDR3 reads CASSLSGITDTQYF. DNA of the CDR3: TGTGCCAGCAGTTTATCGGGGATCACAGATACGCAGTATTTT.

This chain links TRBV29-1 with TRBJ1-2, with TRBD1 matching 7 bases. J gave up 0 bases and V 7 bases, and 2 bases lay outside the gene matches. The germline V gene encodes CDR1 SQVTM and CDR2 ANQGSEA. The CDR3 totals 12 residues. CDR3 nucleotide sequence: TGCAGCGGACAGGGACCTAACTATGGCTACACCTTC. It encodes CSGQGPNYGYTF.

V gene TRBV5-1 combines with J gene TRBJ1-4; TRBD1 matches at 7 bases. Unmatched junction bases numbered 8, after V lost 0 bases and J lost 6 bases. The CDR3 totals 16 residues. Looked up from germline, CDR1 is SGHRS and CDR2 is YFSETQ. CDR3 protein: CASSLEDTTGDEKLFF. The CDR3 DNA reads TGCGCCAGCAGCTTGGAGGACACTACAGGGGATGAAAAACTGTTTTTT.

This chain uses TRBV7-9 with TRBJ1-4, with D possibly TRBD1 on 5 matching bases. The V and J ends lost 3 bases and 5 bases respectively, with 13 bases between them. This CDR3 has 15 residues. CDR1 and CDR2 (germline): SEHNR, FQNEAQ (reference sequence). CDR3 protein: CASSFQGGMNEKLFF. In DNA form, the CDR3 reads TGTGCCAGCAGCTTCCAGGGAGGGATGAATGAAAAACTGTTTTTT.

V is TRBV4-3 and J is TRBJ1-4, with 7 bases identical to TRBD1. The CDR3 totals 16 residues. CDR1 LGHNA and CDR2 YSLEER come from the germline V gene. J was trimmed by 11 bases and V by 0 bases; bases with no gene match: 12. The CDR3, as DNA: TGCGCCAGCAGCCAAGATGCCGGGACAGCCTACGGGAAACTGTTTTTT. Amino acids: CASSQDAGTAYGKLFF.